The 19 T cell receptor beta chains below all came from one sample that was sequenced in a study of T cells in tuberculosis. Clones were read by immunoSEQ multiplex PCR, and TCRdb kept only the in-frame ones, dropping some. The sample shows around 30,000 clones, about 91% of them seen only once. Noted time point: new active TB diagnosis, blood taken before or within 7 days of starting treatment. Sequences were derived from PBMCs, sampled at tuberculosis diagnosis. The receptors shown here come from an adult with tuberculosis.

This chain uses TRBV7-8 with TRBJ2-7; 7 nucleotides agree with TRBD1. The V gene's germline CDR1 is SGHVS and CDR2 FQNEAQ. With V trimmed by 6 bases and J by 4 bases, 12 bases remained unmatched. CDR3 length equals 15 residues. CDR3 nucleotide sequence: TGTGCCAGCAGTCCAAAGGGGGCAGGGGCTTACGAGCAGTACTTC. Amino acid sequence: CASSPKGAGAYEQYF.

This sequence joins TRBV7-2 and TRBJ2-3; 10 bases line up with TRBD2. The V and J ends lost 1 base and 3 bases, in that order; junction bases with no gene match: 10. Per the germline V gene, CDR1 is SGHTA and CDR2 is FQGNSA. The CDR3 consists of 18 residues. CDR3 amino acids: CASSLVAGGGVGTDTQYF. For the CDR3, the DNA is TGTGCCAGCAGCTTAGTAGCGGGGGGCGGGGTCGGGACAGATACGCAGTATTTT.

The rearrangement links TRBV18 to TRBJ1-2; possible D gene TRBD1, 6 bases. V shed 6 bases and J shed 2 bases, with 19 bases lying between them. This CDR3 is 16 amino acids long. Germline loops: CDR1 KGHSH, CDR2 LQKENI. Here the CDR3 DNA reads TGTGCCAGCTCGGGAACAGGGTCTCTCTTCAACTATGGCTACACCTTC. Protein: CASSGTGSLFNYGYTF.

V gene TRBV7-2 combines with J gene TRBJ2-7, with D possibly matching TRBD2 (5 bases). V lost 4 bases, J lost 3 bases, and 16 bases lay in between. CDR3 size: 15 residues. CDR1 is SGHTA and CDR2 is FQGNSA in the germline V gene. The CDR3 loop reads CASSSQRDPRYEQYF. The CDR3 DNA reads as TGTGCCAGCAGCTCTCAGAGGGATCCCCGCTACGAGCAGTACTTC.

CDR3 protein: CASSRTRDRVDEKLFF. CDR3 sequence (DNA): TGTGCCAGCAGCCGAACTCGGGACAGGGTTGATGAAAAACTGTTTTTT. This sequence joins TRBV5-8 and TRBJ1-4; the match to TRBD1 covers 9 bases. Germline CDR1 and CDR2: SGHTS and YDEGEE. The V segment lost 4 bases and the J segment 6 bases; nucleotides outside the gene matches: 10. This CDR3 spans 16 amino acids.

J is TRBJ1-1 and V is TRBV29-1; D remains unclear. Germline values: CDR1 SQVTM, CDR2 ANQGSEA. V lost 7 bases and J lost 5, with 20 bases in between. The CDR3 covers 14 residues. The CDR3 DNA is TGCAGCGGGACCGGACTCGCATTTGGGACTGAAGCTTTCTTT. Its translation is CSGTGLAFGTEAFF.

This sequence joins TRBV19 and TRBJ1-5; a weak D match, TRBD1 (6 bases). The CDR3 extends over 17 amino acids. Trimming stripped 6 bases from V and 0 bases from J, with 18 bases between. CDR1 and CDR2 from the germline V gene are LNHDA and SQIVND (reference sequence). The CDR3 bases are TGTGCCAGTAGCTTCCAGGCAGGGGCCGATAGCAATCAGCCCCAGCATTTT. Its protein is CASSFQAGADSNQPQHF.

The CDR3 sequence is CASSSPQGINSPLHF. The CDR3 DNA reads as TGTGCCAGCAGCTCACCCCAGGGGATTAATTCACCCCTCCACTTT. This chain links TRBV14 with TRBJ1-6, with D perhaps TRBD1 (6 bases). The ends were cut back, 5 bases at V and 6 bases at J, with 14 bases in the middle. Germline lookup yields CDR1 SGHDN and CDR2 FVKESK. This CDR3 spans 15 amino acids.

The chain carries TRBV2 and TRBJ2-2, with 9 positions matching TRBD1. The length of the CDR3 is 17 residues. CDR1 SNHLY and CDR2 FYNNEI come from the germline V gene. V shed 2 bases, J shed 4 bases, and the junction held 8 bases outside the gene matches. The CDR3 here is CASSESRTGAGTGELFF. The CDR3 region has the DNA TGTGCCAGCAGTGAAAGTCGGACAGGGGCCGGCACCGGGGAGCTGTTTTTT. The variable domain in full, completed from reference TRBV2 and TRBJ2-2, reads EPEVTQTPSHQVTQMGQEVILRCVPISNHLYFYWYRQILGQKVEFLVSFYNNEISEKSEIFDDQFSVERPDGSNFTLKIRSTKLEDSAMYFCASSESRTGAGTGELFFGEGSRLTVL.

The V call is TRBV15, the J call TRBJ1-2; D gene unclear. With 6 bases removed from V and 3 bases from J, the gap between germline ends came to 17 bases. From germline, CDR1 is LNHNV and CDR2 YYDKDF (reference sequence). The CDR3 sequence is 15 residues long. CDR3 in DNA: TGTGCCACCAGAGAGGTCCCCCGGGGTTACTATGGCTACACCTTC. Protein product: CATREVPRGYYGYTF.

The rearrangement links TRBV19 to TRBJ2-2, with 7 bases identical to TRBD1. Losses at the gene ends were 7 bases for V and 0 bases for J; bases not matched to a gene: 2. The CDR3 extends over 14 amino acids. Germline V gene data show CDR1 as LNHDA and CDR2 as SQIVND (reference sequence). The CDR3 here is CASKDRANTGELFF. The CDR3, as DNA: TGTGCCAGTAAAGACAGGGCGAACACCGGGGAGCTGTTTTTT.

This chain uses TRBV2 with TRBJ1-1; 11 bases are shared with TRBD1. The J segment lost 7 bases and the V segment lost 4 bases, leaving 8 bases of the junction unmatched. The CDR3 has 15 amino acids. The germline V gene has CDR1 SNHLY and CDR2 FYNNEI. The CDR3 is CASSGIGTGGYEAFF. The CDR3 nucleotides are TGTGCCAGCAGTGGTATAGGGACAGGGGGTTATGAAGCTTTCTTT.

The V call is TRBV12-5, the J call TRBJ2-1; maybe TRBD1 (6 bases). This CDR3 has 14 amino acids. Trimming removed 3 bases from V and 2 bases from J, with 8 bases in between. Germline V lookup: CDR1 LGHNT, CDR2 FRNRAP. The CDR3 here is CASGFGQPYNEQFF. In DNA, the CDR3 is TGTGCTAGTGGTTTCGGACAGCCCTACAATGAGCAGTTCTTC. The entire variable domain, with the rest obtained from reference TRBV12-5 and TRBJ2-1, is as follows: DARVTQTPRHKVTEMGQEVTMRCQPILGHNTVFWYRQTMMQGLELLAYFRNRAPLDDSGMPKDRFSAEMPDATLATLKIQPSEPRDSAVYFCASGFGQPYNEQFFGPGTRLTVL.

The chain is built from TRBV5-1 and TRBJ1-3, with a tentative D call TRBD1 (6 bases). The germline V and J ends were trimmed by 0 bases and 2 bases, with 6 bases remaining between them. Germline V gene sequence: CDR1 SGHRS, CDR2 YFSETQ. The CDR3 extends over 14 amino acids. CDR3 DNA: TGCGCCAGCAGCTTGGACAGGGCTGGAAACACCATATATTTT. Amino acids: CASSLDRAGNTIYF.

CDR3 region: CASSPMTGGPDTQYF. Here the CDR3 DNA reads TGTGCCAGCAGCCCGATGACAGGGGGCCCAGATACGCAGTATTTT. The chain has TRBV7-6 and TRBJ2-3; 10 bases align to TRBD1. Trimming at V came to 5 bases and at J to 4 bases, leaving 6 bases not matched to a gene. The CDR3 contains 15 residues. Germline assignment: CDR1 SGHVS and CDR2 FNYEAQ.

The chain recombines TRBV27 with TRBJ2-6; D not resolved. Germline V gene sequence: CDR1 MNHEY, CDR2 SMNVEV (reference sequence). V lost 4 bases and J 4 bases, leaving 14 bases between the germline ends. CDR3 length equals 16 residues. In DNA, the CDR3 is TGTGCCAGCAGTTCTCTAGGTACCCTCGGGGCCAACGTCCTGACTTTC. It encodes CASSSLGTLGANVLTF.

The J gene is TRBJ1-4, the V gene TRBV6-5; D gene unclear. The V gene lost 2 bases and the J gene lost 0 bases, with 7 bases spanning the gap. Per the germline V gene, CDR1 is MNHEY and CDR2 is SVGAGI. The CDR3 has 15 amino acids. CDR3 amino acids: CASSYRGTTNEKLFF. The CDR3 nucleotides are TGTGCCAGCAGTTACCGCGGGACAACTAATGAAAAACTGTTTTTT.

This clone is medium-sized (0.01 to 0.1%) within its sample. CDR3 in DNA: TGCGCCAGCAGCTTGGGCCCGGCACTAGGAACCTACGAGCAGTACTTC. Amino acid sequence: CASSLGPALGTYEQYF. This chain connects TRBV5-1 to TRBJ2-7; possibly TRBD2 for D (5 bases). The CDR3 is made up of 16 amino acids. Germline loops: CDR1 SGHRS, CDR2 YFSETQ. V was shortened by 0 bases and J by 2 bases, with 15 bases between the two germline ends.

The chain is built from TRBV5-1 and TRBJ2-4, with 7 bases that match TRBD1. CDR3 length: 14 amino acids. V trimming: 2 bases; J trimming: 7 bases; junction bases outside the gene matches: 6. Germline lookup yields CDR1 SGHRS and CDR2 YFSETQ. CDR3 residues: CASSFGQGDNIQYF. Here the CDR3 DNA reads TGCGCCAGCAGCTTCGGGCAGGGGGATAACATTCAGTACTTC. The variable domain in full, with the rest retrieved from reference TRBV5-1 and TRBJ2-4, is KAGVTQTPRYLIKTRGQQVTLSCSPISGHRSVSWYQQTPGQGLQFLFEYFSETQRNKGNFPGRFSGRQFSNSRSEMNVSTLELGDSALYLCASSFGQGDNIQYFGAGTRLSVL.